One and the same sample provided the 25 T cell receptor beta chains below, sequenced in a study of blood T cells in healthy people across ages (dated by TCRdb to the mid-2010s). The library came from 5' RACE. Sequencing was carried out with an Illumina HiSeq 2500. A second PCR of about 6 to 11 cycles was performed with a sample-barcoded 5' primer and a J-beta primer mix. TCRdb reworked the public reads: Q25 trimming with fastp, MiXCR clone assembly, productive beta chains retained. Every distinct CDR3 protein forms one entry, paired with its most common genes and DNA. For this sample the table gives about 800,000 distinct CDR3 sequences, of which more than 20% were detected only once. Under 4% of the sample comes from the top ten. The data were also submitted as part of a second study, on T cells of mothers and their children.

Sequenced: blood. These receptors came from a boy aged 10-17 years in good health.

This clonotype has at least ten counts. The genes are TRBV4-1 and TRBJ1-5, with D perhaps TRBD1 (6 bases). The CDR3 length is 18 residues. The V and J ends lost 1 base and 2 bases respectively, with 18 bases between them. Germline CDR1 MGHRA, CDR2 YSYEKL. CDR3 amino acids: CASSQVTLLGGGNQPQHF. The CDR3 nucleotides are TGCGCCAGCAGCCAAGTGACTCTATTGGGGGGCGGCAATCAGCCCCAGCATTTT.

The rearrangement uses TRBV7-2 and TRBJ2-6; D uncertain. The V and J ends lost 3 bases and 4 bases respectively, with 13 bases between them. Germline V gives CDR1 SGHTA, CDR2 FQGNSA. The CDR3 has 16 amino acids. CDR3 amino acids: CASSLVALGGANVLTF. CDR3 bases: TGTGCCAGCAGCTTGGTGGCCTTGGGAGGGGCCAACGTCCTGACTTTC.

The chain couples TRBV4-3 to TRBJ1-1; D remains unclear. The CDR3 has 14 residues. V was clipped by 3 bases and J by 3 bases, with 11 bases between them. Germline V gene sequence: CDR1 LGHNA, CDR2 YSLEER. In DNA, the CDR3 is TGCGCCAGCAGCCACTTAACGTGGGACACTGAAGCTTTCTTT. The encoded protein is CASSHLTWDTEAFF.

J is TRBJ2-5 and V is TRBV16, with a tentative D call TRBD1 (6 bases). The V gene's germline CDR1 is KGHSY and CDR2 FQNENV. The V gene lost 4 bases and the J gene lost 11 bases, with 17 bases spanning the gap. This CDR3 comprises 13 residues. As DNA, the CDR3 is TGTGCCAGCAGCCTCGCCATTTCAGGGGAGCAGTACTTC. Protein product: CASSLAISGEQYF.

The gene calls are TRBV20-1 and TRBJ1-2, with D unclear. The CDR3 is 13 residues long. Trimming removed 4 bases from V and 8 bases from J, with 17 bases in between. The germline V gene encodes CDR1 DFQATT and CDR2 SNEGSKA (reference sequence). CDR3 loop: CSAIPHARMGYTF. In DNA, the CDR3 is TGCAGTGCTATCCCCCATGCGCGTATGGGCTACACCTTC.

This clonotype was detected only a few times. V gene TRBV12-3 or TRBV12-4 combines with J gene TRBJ1-2, with D perhaps matching TRBD1 (6 bases). This CDR3 contains 12 residues. The V and J ends lost 7 bases and 6 bases respectively, with 12 bases between them. CDR3 region: CASKWTEHGYTF. Written as DNA, the CDR3 is TGTGCCAGCAAATGGACAGAGCATGGCTACACCTTC.

Remarks on this clonotype: One end of the junction does not line up with germline, which may come from a read error. The chain carries TRBV12-3 or TRBV12-4 and TRBJ2-5, with D perhaps TRBD2 (5 bases). The CDR3 length is 13 residues. CDR3 DNA: TGTGCCAGCAGTTTAGAGCGGAAAGAGGCCCAGTACTTC. It yields the protein CASSLERKEAQYF.

There are a few counts of this clonotype. V usage is TRBV4-3 and J usage is TRBJ2-5; 11 bases agree with TRBD2. TRBJ2-7 matches the DNA end more closely, so the J call is doubtful. This CDR3 has 18 amino acids. CDR1 is LGHNA, CDR2 YSLEER, per germline. The chain's CDR3 is CASSFSVVTSGNAYEQYF. The DNA of the CDR3 is TGCGCCAGCTCCTTTTCAGTAGTGACTAGCGGGAACGCCTACGAGCAGTACTTC.

The chain is built from TRBV6-2 or TRBV6-3 and TRBJ2-1, with D perhaps matching TRBD2 (5 bases). The CDR3 spans 11 residues. Trimming pared 5 bases from V and 10 bases from J, leaving 9 bases between. Germline CDR1 and CDR2: MNHEY and SVGEGT. The CDR3 loop is CASSDGLEQFF. The CDR3 nucleotides are TGTGCCAGCAGTGACGGACTGGAGCAGTTCTTC.

The chain has TRBV20-1 and TRBJ1-4, with 8 bases identical to TRBD1. CDR1 is DFQATT and CDR2 is SNEGSKA in the germline V gene (reference sequence). V dropped 6 bases and J dropped 6; count of bases not matched to a gene: 9. There are 14 residues in the CDR3. CDR3 bases: TGCAGTGCCCAAAGGACAGGGTCGTATGAAAAACTGTTTTTT. The encoded protein is CSAQRTGSYEKLFF.

This clonotype turned up a few times. Here the CDR3 reads CASSLLADATDTQYF. In nucleotides, the CDR3 is TGTGCCAGCAGTTTACTAGCGGACGCCACAGATACGCAGTATTTT. V and J are TRBV27 and TRBJ2-3, with 7 positions matching TRBD2. There are 15 residues in the CDR3. CDR1 and CDR2 (germline): MNHEY, SMNVEV (reference sequence). V gave up 2 bases and J gave up 2 bases; unmatched junction bases: 4.

The chain joins TRBV29-1 to TRBJ2-1, with D possibly matching TRBD2 (6 bases). V gave up 3 bases and J gave up 5 bases, with 14 bases separating them. Germline V CDR1 and CDR2: SQVTM, ANQGSEA. The CDR3 contains 14 residues. The CDR3 DNA is TGCAGCGTTGACTTAAGGTTAGCGGACAATGAGCAGTTCTTC. Encoded protein: CSVDLRLADNEQFF.

Worth noting for this clonotype: A read error may be the cause here, since a much bigger clone is one base away. The V gene is TRBV7-2, the J gene TRBJ1-5; weak D call: TRBD1 (5 bases). CDR1 is SGHTA and CDR2 is FQGNSA in the germline V gene. This CDR3 has 13 residues. V dropped 3 bases and J dropped 3 bases, with 6 bases sitting between them. The CDR3 region is CASSFRANQPQHF. In DNA form, the CDR3 reads TGTGCCAGCAGCTTCAGGGCCAATCAGCCCCAGCATTTT.

The rearrangement joins TRBV27 to TRBJ2-7; D might be TRBD1 (7 bases). This CDR3 contains 14 residues. CDR1 is MNHEY, CDR2 SMNVEV, per germline (reference sequence). Deletions cut 4 bases from V and 3 bases from J, with 13 bases between. The CDR3 is CASSWAGGGYEQYF. The DNA of the CDR3 is TGTGCCAGCAGTTGGGCAGGGGGAGGCTACGAGCAGTACTTC.

This rearrangement joins TRBV6-6 to TRBJ1-1, with TRBD1 as a possible D gene (5 bases). The V gene lost 2 bases and the J gene lost 1 base, with 11 bases spanning the gap. CDR3 length: 15 residues. From germline, CDR1 is MNHNY and CDR2 SVGAGI (reference sequence). CDR3 region: CASSYIGGPNTEAFF. The CDR3, as DNA: TGTGCCAGCAGTTACATCGGGGGACCGAACACTGAAGCTTTCTTT.

This clonotype was seen more than once but under ten times. The V and J genes are TRBV2 and TRBJ1-5; D gene uncertain. Trimming took 7 bases from V and 0 from J, leaving 7 bases between them. CDR1 is SNHLY and CDR2 is FYNNEI in the germline V gene. This CDR3 region has 13 residues. This chain's CDR3 is CASMGLSNQPQHF. CDR3 nucleotide sequence: TGTGCCAGCATGGGCCTTAGCAATCAGCCCCAGCATTTT.

The V gene is TRBV29-1, the J gene TRBJ1-2; 8 nucleotides match TRBD1. Germline lookup yields CDR1 SQVTM and CDR2 ANQGSEA. This CDR3 contains 17 residues. Trimming took 7 bases from V and 0 from J; bases not matched to a gene: 16. CDR3 DNA: TGCAGCGCCCGCCCCCCACACAGGGGGGGAACTAACTATGGCTACACCTTC. The encoded protein is CSARPPHRGGTNYGYTF.

In its sample, this clonotype was seen a few times. The rearrangement links TRBV28 to TRBJ2-4, with 8 bases lining up with TRBD2. The CDR3 totals 16 residues. The V and J ends lost 6 bases and 0 bases, in that order; junction bases with no gene match: 7. Germline V gene data show CDR1 as MDHEN and CDR2 as SYDVKM. The CDR3 DNA reads as TGTGCCAGCAGCCCAACTAGCGGAGTAGCCAAAAACATTCAGTACTTC. Protein product: CASSPTSGVAKNIQYF.

The genes are TRBV4-1 and TRBJ2-5, with D maybe TRBD1 (5 bases). Trimming shortened V by 0 bases and J by 3 bases, and 8 bases separated the two germline ends. The CDR3 is 14 amino acids. Germline CDR1 MGHRA, CDR2 YSYEKL. CDR3 sequence (DNA): TGCGCCAGCAGCCAAGAGGGGCCCGAAGAGACCCAGTACTTC. It codes for CASSQEGPEETQYF.

The rearrangement joins TRBV4-3 to TRBJ2-3; D is possibly TRBD1 (5 bases). The CDR3 runs 14 residues. CDR1 LGHNA and CDR2 YSLEER come from the germline V gene. Trimming left V 1 base short and J 10 bases short, with 15 bases between. CDR3 in amino acids: CASSQGVMTVSQYF. CDR3 coding DNA: TGCGCCAGCAGCCAAGGAGTAATGACAGTCTCGCAGTATTTT.

This clonotype has more than one count but fewer than ten. J is TRBJ2-5 and V is TRBV7-9, with D perhaps TRBD1 (6 bases). The J call is doubtful: the DNA matches TRBJ2-7 better. Germline CDR1 reads SEHNR; CDR2 reads FQNEAQ (reference sequence). The CDR3 totals 16 residues. The chain's CDR3 is CASSLAGRGSPYEQYF. The CDR3 DNA sequence: TGTGCCAGCAGCTTAGCAGGCAGGGGAAGTCCCTACGAGCAGTACTTC.

This clonotype was seen a handful of times. CDR3 amino acids: CASSQASGGPYEQYF. The CDR3 nucleotides read TGCGCCAGCAGCCAAGCTTCGGGAGGGCCTTACGAGCAGTACTTC. The chain carries TRBV4-1 and TRBJ2-7, with 8 bases lining up with TRBD2. V lost 1 base and J lost 4; bases outside the gene matches: 6. Germline loops: CDR1 MGHRA, CDR2 YSYEKL. The CDR3 contains 15 residues.

The chain links TRBV5-1 to TRBJ2-1; D possibly corresponds to TRBD2 (5 bases). Germline V gene sequence: CDR1 SGHRS, CDR2 YFSETQ. V lost 0 bases and J lost 13, with 8 bases in between. This CDR3 spans 11 amino acids. CDR3 loop: CASSLAEVQFF. The CDR3 nucleotides are TGCGCCAGCAGCTTGGCGGAGGTTCAGTTCTTC. The full variable domain, completed using reference TRBV5-1 and TRBJ2-1, is KAGVTQTPRYLIKTRGQQVTLSCSPISGHRSVSWYQQTPGQGLQFLFEYFSETQRNKGNFPGRFSGRQFSNSRSEMNVSTLELGDSALYLCASSLAEVQFFGPGTRLTVL.

This chain uses TRBV6-5 with TRBJ2-5; 13 positions agree with TRBD2. Trimming removed 5 bases from V and 3 bases from J; junction bases left unmatched: 9. Germline V gene sequence: CDR1 MNHEY, CDR2 SVGAGI. This CDR3 is 17 amino acids long. CDR3 in amino acids: CASSNHLGLAGKETQYF. The DNA of the CDR3 is TGTGCCAGCAGTAACCACCTGGGACTAGCGGGGAAAGAGACCCAGTACTTC.

This clonotype was seen a few times. This chain joins TRBV18 and TRBJ1-1; TRBD1 matches at 8 bases. Germline-derived CDR1 and CDR2 are KGHSH and LQKENI. V lost 3 bases and J lost 6; bases outside the gene matches: 3. The length of the CDR3 is 13 residues. This CDR3 is CASSPQGAAEAFF. As DNA, the CDR3 is TGTGCCAGCTCACCCCAGGGGGCCGCTGAAGCTTTCTTT.